This is a list of T cell receptor beta chains from one sample in a study of metastatic and nonmetastatic thyroid tumors. TCRdb used MiXCR to call clones anew from the PCR reads. Of about 16,000 clones in the sample, roughly 26% were seen once. Material: blood. The origin of the receptors is a male donor with papillary thyroid cancer or a benign thyroid nodule (not recorded which). Some clones in this sample may be carry-over from other donors' samples. CDR3s include the opening cysteine and the closing phenylalanine or tryptophan. Fields, in order: V gene, J gene, D gene, clone size, CDR3 protein, CDR3 DNA. A D gene is named only where the DNA matches it firmly. Rows give clone size only sometimes, using once, few, many, or a class for an expanded clone.

v_gene: TRBV7-3; j_gene: TRBJ2-3; d_gene: NA; abundance: many; CDR3aa: CASSRGPGTQYF; CDR3nt: TGTGCCAGCAGCAGGGGACCCGGAACGCAGTATTTT
v_gene: TRBV6-1; j_gene: TRBJ1-5; d_gene: NA; abundance: NA; CDR3aa: CASSEAQVRRSNQPQHF; CDR3nt: TGTGCCAGCAGTGAAGCGCAAGTCAGGCGTAGCAATCAGCCCCAGCATTTT
v_gene: TRBV19; j_gene: TRBJ2-2; d_gene: TRBD1; abundance: many; CDR3aa: CASSGKTGIGELFF; CDR3nt: TGTGCCAGTAGTGGAAAGACAGGGATCGGGGAGCTGTTTTTT
v_gene: TRBV7-9; j_gene: TRBJ1-2; d_gene: NA; abundance: many; CDR3aa: CASSLGTAGYGYTF; CDR3nt: TGTGCCAGCAGCTTAGGGACAGCCGGCTATGGCTACACCTTC
v_gene: TRBV20-1; j_gene: TRBJ2-7; d_gene: TRBD2; abundance: medium-sized; CDR3aa: CSARYLAGDSYEQYF; CDR3nt: TGCAGTGCTAGATATTTAGCGGGGGACTCCTACGAGCAGTACTTC
v_gene: TRBV24-1; j_gene: TRBJ2-7; d_gene: TRBD2; abundance: few; CDR3aa: CAGRGPHEQYF; CDR3nt: TGTGCGGGGAGGGGCCCCCACGAGCAGTACTTC
v_gene: TRBV7-8; j_gene: TRBJ1-2; d_gene: NA; abundance: medium-sized; CDR3aa: CASSSDGDYGYTF; CDR3nt: TGTGCCAGCAGTTCCGACGGAGACTATGGCTACACCTTC
v_gene: TRBV10-1; j_gene: TRBJ2-7; d_gene: TRBD2; abundance: NA; CDR3aa: CASSASGTGRGEQYF; CDR3nt: TGCGCCAGCAGTGCTAGCGGGACCGGCCGAGGGGAGCAGTACTTC
v_gene: TRBV30; j_gene: TRBJ2-7; d_gene: NA; abundance: NA; CDR3aa: CAWRGQSYEQYF; CDR3nt: TGTGCCTGGAGAGGACAGTCATACGAGCAGTACTTC
v_gene: TRBV30; j_gene: TRBJ2-5; d_gene: TRBD2; abundance: NA; CDR3aa: CALCVSGRVLETQYF; CDR3nt: TGTGCCTTGTGCGTCAGCGGGAGAGTATTGGAGACCCAGTACTTC
v_gene: TRBV6-4; j_gene: TRBJ1-6; d_gene: NA; abundance: many; CDR3aa: CASSESSYNSPLHF; CDR3nt: TGTGCCAGCAGTGAGAGCTCCTATAATTCACCCCTCCACTTT
v_gene: TRBV19; j_gene: TRBJ2-5; d_gene: NA; abundance: many; CDR3aa: CASSIDGTGATQYF; CDR3nt: TGTGCCAGTAGTATAGACGGGACGGGCGCGACCCAGTACTTC
v_gene: TRBV3-1; j_gene: TRBJ2-7; d_gene: NA; abundance: NA; CDR3aa: CTSSQVRVVKYF; CDR3nt: TGTACCAGCAGCCAAGTCAGGGTGGTTAAGTACTTC
v_gene: TRBV5-1; j_gene: TRBJ2-7; d_gene: NA; abundance: medium-sized; CDR3aa: CASSLGGSSSVPYEQYF; CDR3nt: TGCGCCAGCAGCTTGGGGGGCTCGTCTAGCGTACCCTACGAGCAGTACTTC
v_gene: TRBV27; j_gene: TRBJ1-5; d_gene: NA; abundance: NA; CDR3aa: CASSFVRSNQPQHF; CDR3nt: TGTGCCAGCAGTTTCGTCCGGAGCAATCAGCCCCAGCATTTT
v_gene: TRBV6-1; j_gene: TRBJ1-5; d_gene: NA; abundance: few; CDR3aa: CASSAKEASYQPQHF; CDR3nt: TGTGCCAGCAGTGCTAAGGAGGCCAGTTATCAGCCCCAGCATTTT
v_gene: TRBV15; j_gene: TRBJ2-3; d_gene: TRBD2; abundance: NA; CDR3aa: CATSRDTLAGGPEDTQYF; CDR3nt: TGTGCCACCAGCAGAGATACATTGGCGGGAGGGCCCGAAGATACGCAGTATTTT
v_gene: TRBV11-2; j_gene: TRBJ2-7; d_gene: NA; abundance: NA; CDR3aa: CASSRITGQSRHYEQYF; CDR3nt: TGTGCCAGCAGCCGGATTACAGGACAGTCACGCCACTACGAGCAGTACTTC
v_gene: TRBV19; j_gene: TRBJ2-1; d_gene: NA; abundance: NA; CDR3aa: CAILARGSPGNEQFF; CDR3nt: TGTGCCATCCTAGCAAGAGGGTCTCCGGGGAATGAGCAGTTCTTC
v_gene: TRBV6-1; j_gene: TRBJ1-2; d_gene: NA; abundance: few; CDR3aa: CASSENVRGDGQIYGYTF; CDR3nt: TGTGCCAGCAGTGAAAACGTGCGGGGCGATGGACAGATCTATGGCTACACCTTC
v_gene: TRBV6-2/TRBV6-3; j_gene: TRBJ2-6; d_gene: NA; abundance: few; CDR3aa: CASSPEGSGANVLTF; CDR3nt: TGTGCCAGCAGTCCCGAGGGATCTGGGGCCAACGTCCTGACTTTC
v_gene: TRBV20-1; j_gene: TRBJ2-7; d_gene: TRBD2; abundance: medium-sized; CDR3aa: CSAAGLVDYEQYF; CDR3nt: TGCAGTGCTGCCGGACTAGTCGACTACGAGCAGTACTTC
v_gene: TRBV6-1; j_gene: TRBJ2-7; d_gene: NA; abundance: few; CDR3aa: CSSSESGVEAYEQYF; CDR3nt: TGTTCCAGCAGTGAATCCGGTGTGGAGGCCTACGAGCAGTACTTC
v_gene: TRBV18; j_gene: TRBJ1-2; d_gene: NA; abundance: medium-sized; CDR3aa: CASSPEREATGYTF; CDR3nt: TGTGCCAGCTCACCGGAAAGGGAGGCTACTGGCTACACCTTC
v_gene: TRBV6-5; j_gene: TRBJ1-1; d_gene: NA; abundance: NA; CDR3aa: CASSYPHDGEAFF; CDR3nt: TGTGCCAGCAGTTACCCCCACGACGGGGAAGCTTTCTTT
v_gene: TRBV12-3/TRBV12-4; j_gene: TRBJ2-7; d_gene: TRBD2; abundance: NA; CDR3aa: CASSLVAGGFYYEQYF; CDR3nt: TGTGCCAGCAGTTTAGTGGCGGGAGGGTTTTATTACGAGCAGTACTTC
v_gene: TRBV4-1; j_gene: TRBJ1-2; d_gene: NA; abundance: many; CDR3aa: CASSQGRLGAFYGYTF; CDR3nt: TGCGCCAGCAGCCAAGGCCGCCTTGGGGCGTTCTATGGCTACACCTTC
v_gene: TRBV27; j_gene: TRBJ2-7; d_gene: TRBD2; abundance: many; CDR3aa: CASRQGRDYEQYF; CDR3nt: TGTGCCAGCAGACAAGGGAGGGACTACGAGCAGTACTTC
v_gene: TRBV15; j_gene: TRBJ2-6; d_gene: NA; abundance: medium-sized; CDR3aa: CATSRVSSGANVLTF; CDR3nt: TGTGCCACCAGCAGAGTGAGCTCTGGGGCCAACGTCCTGACTTTC
v_gene: TRBV28; j_gene: TRBJ2-2; d_gene: NA; abundance: few; CDR3aa: CASSSPLGVTGELFF; CDR3nt: TGTGCCAGTAGTTCCCCCCTGGGAGTAACCGGGGAGCTGTTTTTT
v_gene: TRBV6-1; j_gene: TRBJ2-2; d_gene: TRBD1; abundance: many; CDR3aa: CASTGTDFNTGELFF; CDR3nt: TGTGCCAGCACCGGGACAGATTTCAACACCGGGGAGCTGTTTTTT
v_gene: TRBV7-7; j_gene: TRBJ2-2; d_gene: TRBD1; abundance: NA; CDR3aa: CASSLGTGGSGELFF; CDR3nt: TGTGCTAGCAGCCTCGGGACAGGGGGCTCCGGGGAGCTGTTTTTT
v_gene: TRBV20-1; j_gene: TRBJ2-3; d_gene: TRBD2; abundance: NA; CDR3aa: CSASAGTSELDTQYF; CDR3nt: TGCAGTGCTAGTGCCGGGACTAGCGAACTCGATACGCAGTATTTT
v_gene: TRBV5-4; j_gene: TRBJ2-1; d_gene: NA; abundance: many; CDR3aa: CASSHSYNEQFF; CDR3nt: TGTGCCAGCAGCCACTCCTACAATGAGCAGTTCTTC
v_gene: TRBV6-1; j_gene: TRBJ2-5; d_gene: NA; abundance: few; CDR3aa: CASSQQGGETQYF; CDR3nt: TGTGCCAGCAGTCAGCAGGGGGGAGAGACCCAGTACTTC
v_gene: TRBV11-2; j_gene: TRBJ2-3; d_gene: NA; abundance: medium-sized; CDR3aa: CASSFGRDTQYF; CDR3nt: TGTGCCAGCAGCTTCGGCCGGGATACGCAGTATTTT
v_gene: TRBV30; j_gene: TRBJ1-3; d_gene: NA; abundance: many; CDR3aa: CAWIGWGSGSGNTIYF; CDR3nt: TGTGCCTGGATTGGATGGGGGTCCGGCTCTGGAAACACCATATATTTT
v_gene: TRBV24-1; j_gene: TRBJ1-2; d_gene: NA; abundance: NA; CDR3aa: CATSARGSLGYTF; CDR3nt: TGTGCCACCAGTGCCAGGGGCTCATTAGGCTACACCTTC
v_gene: TRBV24-1; j_gene: TRBJ2-1; d_gene: TRBD1; abundance: many; CDR3aa: CATSDPRDRGKQFF; CDR3nt: TGTGCCACCAGTGATCCGAGGGACAGGGGGAAGCAGTTCTTC
v_gene: TRBV25-1; j_gene: TRBJ2-7; d_gene: NA; abundance: many; CDR3aa: CASSPGTGAYEQYF; CDR3nt: TGTGCCAGCAGCCCCGGAACAGGAGCCTACGAGCAGTACTTC
v_gene: TRBV20-1; j_gene: TRBJ2-7; d_gene: TRBD2; abundance: NA; CDR3aa: CSARDISGGAYEQYF; CDR3nt: TGCAGTGCTAGAGATATCAGCGGGGGGGCCTACGAGCAGTACTTC
v_gene: TRBV11-2; j_gene: TRBJ2-5; d_gene: NA; abundance: many; CDR3aa: CASSEMRETQYF; CDR3nt: TGTGCCAGCAGCGAGATGAGAGAGACCCAGTACTTC
v_gene: TRBV19; j_gene: TRBJ2-7; d_gene: TRBD1; abundance: many; CDR3aa: CDPTGSSYEQYF; CDR3nt: TGTGACCCGACAGGGAGCTCCTACGAGCAGTACTTC
v_gene: TRBV20-1; j_gene: TRBJ2-5; d_gene: TRBD2; abundance: NA; CDR3aa: CSARGLAGQETQYF; CDR3nt: TGCAGTGCTAGGGGACTAGCGGGGCAAGAGACCCAGTACTTC
v_gene: TRBV27; j_gene: TRBJ1-4; d_gene: TRBD1; abundance: many; CDR3aa: CASSLMGTGRREKLFF; CDR3nt: TGTGCCAGCAGTTTAATGGGGACAGGGCGTCGTGAAAAACTGTTTTTT
v_gene: TRBV7-2; j_gene: TRBJ1-2; d_gene: NA; abundance: NA; CDR3aa: CASSLGQGSGYTF; CDR3nt: TGTGCCAGCAGCTTAGGTCAGGGCAGTGGCTACACCTTC
v_gene: TRBV6-4; j_gene: TRBJ2-1; d_gene: TRBD2; abundance: few; CDR3aa: CASSRLAGGHEQFF; CDR3nt: TGTGCCAGCAGTAGACTAGCGGGAGGACATGAGCAGTTCTTC
v_gene: TRBV7-2; j_gene: TRBJ2-6; d_gene: TRBD2; abundance: many; CDR3aa: CASSLGLAGVFGANVLTF; CDR3nt: TGTGCCAGCAGCTTAGGACTAGCGGGAGTTTTTGGGGCCAACGTCCTGACTTTC